This passage covers 32 T cell receptor beta chains from one sample sequenced in a study of vaccination effects on CD4 cells after COVID-19. The data were produced by immunoSEQ multiplex PCR, yet TCRdb's version contains in-frame clones alone and is incomplete. The data contain tens of thousands of clones, around 80% of them singletons. Under the ViraFEST assay, PBMC were stimulated with viral peptide pools so that antigen-specific CD4+ T cells expanded. Sequencing was performed afterwards. Once cultured for around 11 days, the cells underwent separation to obtain CD4+ T cells. Their target antigens are unknown. This specimen consisted of CD4+ T cells from PBMCs cultured with HCoV-229E spike peptides, obtained before COVID-19 vaccination. These receptors were taken from a human donor who received a COVID-19 vaccine.

The rearrangement joins TRBV19 to TRBJ1-1; no firm D call. V lost 11 bases and J lost 0, with 16 bases in between. The germline gives CDR1 LNHDA, CDR2 SQIVND (reference sequence). This CDR3 is built from 14 residues. The CDR3 protein is CAAGKTFMNTEAFF. The CDR3 coding sequence is TGTGCCGCTGGGAAAACTTTCATGAACACTGAAGCTTTCTTT.

The rearrangement joins TRBV27 to TRBJ1-5; D is possibly TRBD1 (5 bases). Germline lookup yields CDR1 MNHEY and CDR2 SMNVEV (reference sequence). V lost 2 bases to trimming and J lost 3 bases, with 8 bases between them. This CDR3 is 14 amino acids long. Written as DNA, the CDR3 is TGTGCCAGCAGTTTAAACAGGATCAATCAGCCCCAGCATTTT. Protein product: CASSLNRINQPQHF.

The V and J genes are TRBV6-6 and TRBJ2-2; 15 bases fit TRBD2. The V gene end was trimmed by 5 bases and the J gene end by 5 bases; junction bases not matched to a gene: 6. The CDR3 sequence is 17 residues long. Germline V gene sequence: CDR1 MNHNY, CDR2 SVGAGI (reference sequence). DNA of the CDR3: TGTGCCAGCAGTCGGACTAGCGGGGGGGCTTTGACCGGGGAGCTGTTTTTT. Its translation is CASSRTSGGALTGELFF.

The V and J genes are TRBV7-9 and TRBJ2-3, with 7 bases matching TRBD1. The CDR3 totals 13 residues. CDR1 and CDR2 from the germline V gene are SEHNR and FQNEAQ (reference sequence). With V trimmed by 5 bases and J by 6 bases, 5 bases remained unmatched. This CDR3 reads CASSPQDRDTQYF. The CDR3 DNA sequence: TGTGCCAGCAGCCCCCAGGACAGGGATACGCAGTATTTT.

This clone came up once. The rearrangement joins TRBV24-1 to TRBJ2-3; D might be TRBD2 (5 bases). The germline gives CDR1 KGHDR, CDR2 SFDVKD. The V and J ends lost 3 bases and 2 bases respectively, with 11 bases between them. The CDR3 sequence is 15 residues long. The CDR3 sequence: CATSDPRAPTDTQYF. The CDR3 coding sequence is TGTGCCACCAGTGATCCGAGGGCCCCCACAGATACGCAGTATTTT.

V is TRBV18 and J is TRBJ1-5, with 10 bases lining up with TRBD1. Losses at the gene ends were 2 bases for V and 8 bases for J; bases not matched to a gene: 9. Germline CDR1 is KGHSH and CDR2 is LQKENI. This CDR3 is built from 16 residues. For the CDR3, the DNA is TGTGCCAGCTCACCAAATCGACAGGGGGCAGGGGAGCCCCAGCATTTT. Translated: CASSPNRQGAGEPQHF.

This chain connects TRBV5-8 to TRBJ2-5, with a weak D call TRBD1 (5 bases). The CDR3 loop spans 14 amino acids. CDR1 and CDR2 (germline): SGHTS, YDEGEE. Between the trimmed V and J ends, which lost 7 bases and 2 bases, there was a span of 15 bases. CDR3 in amino acids: CASPTVKPQETQYF. As DNA, the CDR3 is TGTGCCAGCCCGACAGTTAAGCCACAAGAGACCCAGTACTTC.

This chain connects TRBV7-2 to TRBJ2-5; D tentatively fits TRBD1 or TRBD2 (5 bases each). Per the germline V gene, CDR1 is SGHTA and CDR2 is FQGNSA. There are 14 residues in the CDR3. Trimming removed 6 bases at V and 7 bases at J, with 18 bases between. The CDR3 nucleotides are TGTGCCAGCAGTCCCGGGACCCCATTCGGGACCCAGTACTTC. It specifies CASSPGTPFGTQYF.

The chain recombines TRBV29-1 with TRBJ1-2; D remains ambiguous. The CDR3 extends over 12 amino acids. Germline CDR1 reads SQVTM; CDR2 reads ANQGSEA. Trimming pared 4 bases from V and 2 bases from J, leaving 8 bases between. CDR3 protein: CSVVSGNYGYTF. CDR3 sequence (DNA): TGCAGCGTTGTCTCCGGGAACTATGGCTACACCTTC.

The count of this clone is one. V gene TRBV5-8 combines with J gene TRBJ1-5, with TRBD1 matching 8 bases. Germline assignment: CDR1 SGHTS and CDR2 YDEGEE. The CDR3 loop spans 16 amino acids. V lost 1 base and J lost 6; bases outside the gene matches: 9. CDR3 protein: CASSLRPGQGVQPQHF. The CDR3 region has the DNA TGTGCCAGCAGCTTGAGGCCCGGACAGGGAGTTCAGCCCCAGCATTTT.

This chain uses TRBV11-2 with TRBJ1-5; D is possibly TRBD1 (6 bases). This CDR3 has 13 residues. Trimming pared 6 bases from V and 5 bases from J, leaving 11 bases between. CDR1 and CDR2 (germline): SGHAT, FQNNGV. CDR3 DNA sequence: TGTGCCAGCAGTTCGGACAGAGATCAGCCCCAGCATTTT. Amino acid sequence: CASSSDRDQPQHF.

V gene TRBV5-6 combines with J gene TRBJ1-4; 9 bases align to TRBD1. There are 16 residues in the CDR3. J lost 5 bases, V lost 1 base, and 6 bases had no gene match. CDR1 is SGHDT and CDR2 is YYEEEE in the germline V gene. The CDR3 here is CASSLLGQGRNEKLFF. The CDR3 nucleotides are TGTGCCAGCAGCTTGTTAGGACAGGGGAGGAATGAAAAACTGTTTTTT. Full variable domain (rest looked up from reference TRBV5-6 and TRBJ1-4): DAGVTQSPTHLIKTRGQQVTLRCSPKSGHDTVSWYQQALGQGPQFIFQYYEEEERQRGNFPDRFSGHQFPNYSSELNVNALLLGDSALYLCASSLLGQGRNEKLFFGSGTQLSVL.

CDR3 nucleotides: TGTGCCAGCAGTGAATTTTGGGGTCAGGCTAACTATGGCTACACCTTC. Its protein product is CASSEFWGQANYGYTF. This rearrangement joins TRBV6-1 to TRBJ1-2; the D is unclear. The CDR3 runs to 16 residues. CDR1 and CDR2 (germline): MNHNS, SASEGT. The V end lost 2 bases, the J end lost 0 bases, and 13 bases lay between the germline ends.

This clone was recorded once. The V gene is TRBV10-2, the J gene TRBJ1-6; 11 nucleotides align to TRBD1. Germline trimming cut 8 bases from V and 8 bases from J; bases unmatched to any gene: 8. CDR1 WSHSY and CDR2 SAAADI come from the germline V gene. The CDR3 consists of 15 residues. CDR3 DNA: TGCGCCAGCCGACGGACAGGGGGCATCGATTCACCCCTCCACTTT. It is translated as CASRRTGGIDSPLHF.

J is TRBJ2-5 and V is TRBV18, with a possible D match to TRBD2 (5 bases). Trimming pared 5 bases from V and 1 base from J, leaving 5 bases between. CDR3 length: 12 amino acids. CDR1 and CDR2 (germline): KGHSH, LQKENI. The CDR3 region is CASSTSQETQYF. The CDR3 nucleotides read TGTGCCAGCTCAACTAGCCAAGAGACCCAGTACTTC.

This chain uses TRBV6-4 with TRBJ2-4; TRBD2 matches 7 bases. J was trimmed by 1 base and V by 2 bases; bases with no gene match: 2. The CDR3 is 15 residues long. CDR1 MRHNA and CDR2 SNTAGT come from the germline V gene. DNA of the CDR3: TGTGCCAGCAGTGACAGCGGGGTTGCCAAAAACATTCAGTACTTC. It is translated as CASSDSGVAKNIQYF.

This rearrangement joins TRBV6-2 or TRBV6-3 to TRBJ2-7; no clear D. Germline loops: CDR1 MNHEY, CDR2 SVGEGT. V dropped 4 bases and J dropped 6 bases, with 13 bases sitting between them. The CDR3 has 13 residues. CDR3: CASSLGIAVEQYV. The CDR3 DNA reads as TGTGCCAGCAGTTTAGGGATAGCTGTCGAGCAGTACGTC.

The rearrangement joins TRBV5-1 to TRBJ2-5, with D perhaps matching TRBD1 (6 bases). The CDR3 contains 17 residues. Per the germline V gene, CDR1 is SGHRS and CDR2 is YFSETQ. V lost 5 bases to trimming and J lost 0 bases, with 20 bases between them. DNA of the CDR3: TGCGCCAGCAGAAACCGGGACACATTCCCGTACCAAGAGACCCAGTACTTC. Protein: CASRNRDTFPYQETQYF.

This clone occurred a few times. The chain employs TRBV18 and TRBJ2-1; TRBD1 agrees at 12 bases. J lost 9 bases, V lost 1 base, and 10 bases had no gene match. Germline assignment: CDR1 KGHSH and CDR2 LQKENI. CDR3 length: 17 residues. CDR3 coding DNA: TGTGCCAGCTCACCACGGTTCTATGGGACAGGGGGCGGTGAGCAGTTCTTC. It encodes CASSPRFYGTGGGEQFF.

This clone came up a few times. The J gene is TRBJ1-5, the V gene TRBV2; D remains ambiguous. CDR3 size: 13 residues. Germline V lookup: CDR1 SNHLY, CDR2 FYNNEI. V shed 6 bases and J shed 4 bases, with 10 bases lying between them. CDR3 protein: CASRVERNQPQHF. The CDR3 bases are TGTGCCAGCAGGGTAGAACGGAATCAGCCCCAGCATTTT. Based on the CDR3 plus reference TRBV2 and TRBJ1-5, the full variable domain is EPEVTQTPSHQVTQMGQEVILRCVPISNHLYFYWYRQILGQKVEFLVSFYNNEISEKSEIFDDQFSVERPDGSNFTLKIRSTKLEDSAMYFCASRVERNQPQHFGDGTRLSIL.

The chain uses TRBV9 and TRBJ1-1; no firm D call. CDR3 length: 15 amino acids. Germline V gives CDR1 SGDLS, CDR2 YYNGEE. Between the trimmed V and J ends, which lost 0 bases and 2 bases, there was a span of 11 bases. The CDR3 loop reads CASSVAARGNTEAFF. CDR3 coding DNA: TGTGCCAGCAGCGTAGCTGCCCGAGGTAACACTGAAGCTTTCTTT.

The chain uses TRBV3-1 (or the pseudogene TRBV3-2) and TRBJ2-2; the D gene is possibly TRBD2 (6 bases). With 7 bases removed from V and 6 bases from J, the gap between germline ends came to 9 bases. CDR1 and CDR2 from the germline V gene are LGHDT and YNNKEL (reference sequence). The CDR3 runs 12 residues. CDR3 region: CASKEGPGELFF. CDR3 nucleotide sequence: TGTGCCAGCAAGGAGGGGCCCGGGGAGCTGTTTTTT.

The V gene is TRBV10-2, the J gene TRBJ1-5; no clear D gene. Looked up from germline, CDR1 is WSHSY and CDR2 is SAAADI. Trimming stripped 3 bases from V and 3 bases from J, with 3 bases between. This CDR3 comprises 12 residues. CDR3 region: CASSDANQPQHF. Here the CDR3 DNA reads TGCGCCAGCAGTGACGCCAATCAGCCCCAGCATTTT.

This clone was seen a few times. V is TRBV3-1 (or the pseudogene TRBV3-2) and J is TRBJ1-6; tentatively, D is TRBD1 (5 bases). Germline V gene data show CDR1 as LGHDT and CDR2 as YNNKEL (reference sequence). V dropped 3 bases and J dropped 9 bases, with 12 bases sitting between them. The CDR3 is 14 amino acids. The CDR3 DNA follows: TGTGCCAGCAGCCAGCAGGGAGAGGGTTCACCCCTCCACTTT. Amino acid sequence: CASSQQGEGSPLHF.

The V and J genes are TRBV10-2 and TRBJ1-5; D may be TRBD1 (6 bases). Trimming stripped 5 bases from V and 0 bases from J, with 17 bases between. The CDR3 runs to 17 residues. Germline V lookup: CDR1 WSHSY, CDR2 SAAADI. The CDR3 DNA is TGCGCCAGCAGTCAACCAGACGGACAGTATAGCAATCAGCCCCAGCATTTT. Amino acid sequence: CASSQPDGQYSNQPQHF.

The V and J genes are TRBV3-1 (or the pseudogene TRBV3-2) and TRBJ2-2; 8 bases are shared with TRBD1. The CDR3 consists of 15 residues. J gave up 10 bases and V 6 bases, and 13 bases lay outside the gene matches. The V gene's germline CDR1 is LGHDT and CDR2 YNNKEL (reference sequence). DNA for the CDR3: TGTGCCAGCAGTTCTTACAGGACAGGGCCGGAGGAGCTGTTTTTT. This encodes CASSSYRTGPEELFF.

The chain has TRBV29-1 and TRBJ2-6; TRBD2 matches 7 bases. The CDR3 consists of 14 residues. V was clipped by 6 bases and J by 0 bases; unmatched bases: 2. CDR1 and CDR2 from the germline V gene are SQVTM and ANQGSEA. Here the CDR3 DNA reads TGCAGCGTGCGGGGGAGCTCTGGGGCCAACGTCCTGACTTTC. Protein sequence: CSVRGSSGANVLTF. The full variable domain, with the rest looked up from reference TRBV29-1 and TRBJ2-6, is SAVISQKPSRDICQRGTSLTIQCQVDSQVTMMFWYRQQPGQSLTLIATANQGSEATYESGFVIDKFPISRPNLTFSTLTVSNMSPEDSSIYLCSVRGSSGANVLTFGAGSRLTVL.

The rearrangement uses TRBV29-1 and TRBJ2-3; 12 positions agree with TRBD2. There are 14 residues in the CDR3. The germline V gene has CDR1 SQVTM and CDR2 ANQGSEA. Trimming removed 8 bases from V and 6 bases from J; junction bases left unmatched: 9. CDR3 DNA: TGCAGCTTTCCTCTAGCGGGGGGGCCTGATACGCAGTATTTT. Amino acid sequence: CSFPLAGGPDTQYF.

The chain couples TRBV2 to TRBJ1-5; D remains ambiguous. This CDR3 region has 14 residues. V lost 6 bases to trimming and J lost 0 bases, with 9 bases between them. Germline V gene lookup returns CDR1 SNHLY and CDR2 FYNNEI. CDR3 DNA sequence: TGTGCCAGCAGGCAGGACGGTAGCAATCAGCCCCAGCATTTT. Translated: CASRQDGSNQPQHF.

J is TRBJ1-1 and V is TRBV5-1; no clear D. The CDR3 consists of 15 residues. CDR1 SGHRS and CDR2 YFSETQ come from the germline V gene. The V end was cut by 0 bases, the J end by 0 bases, with 9 bases between. The CDR3 sequence: CASSLGMRVNTEAFF. The CDR3 DNA is TGCGCCAGCAGCTTGGGGATGAGGGTGAACACTGAAGCTTTCTTT.

The chain uses TRBV18 and TRBJ2-1, with 10 bases fitting TRBD2. Germline trimming cut 6 bases from V and 1 base from J; bases unmatched to any gene: 12. The germline CDR1 and CDR2 sequences are KGHSH and LQKENI. CDR3 size: 18 residues. CDR3 sequence: CASSPRSGGVLSYNEQFF. CDR3 in DNA: TGTGCCAGCTCGCCCCGCAGCGGGGGGGTTCTATCCTACAATGAGCAGTTCTTC.

This clone appeared a single time. The chain is built from TRBV7-2 and TRBJ2-3, with D perhaps matching TRBD2 (7 bases). V dropped 8 bases and J dropped 2 bases, with 11 bases sitting between them. Per germline, CDR1 SGHTA and CDR2 FQGNSA. The CDR3 runs 13 residues. CDR3 residues: CASGGANTDTQYF. For the CDR3, the DNA is TGTGCCAGCGGGGGGGCGAACACAGATACGCAGTATTTT.